This TCR beta chain is from a study of patients and donors after allogeneic stem cell transplantation. TCRdb reprocessed the RT-PCR reads via MiXCR and lists one record per CDR3 protein. Of over 25,000 distinct CDR3 sequences listed, about two fifths are singletons. The origin of this receptor is a human donor who was either an allogeneic HSCT recipient or a stem cell or donor lymphocyte infusion donor (not recorded which). It is not recorded whose cells these are; they may come from a transplant donor. Sequencing was performed on blood, either unsorted or a sorted T cell fraction (not recorded which).

DNA for the CDR3: TGTGCCAGCGACAACCGGGACAATCCCTATGGCTACACCTTC. It yields the protein CASDNRDNPYGYTF. The rearrangement links TRBV7-9 to TRBJ1-2; perhaps TRBD1 as D (6 bases). V lost 8 bases to trimming and J lost 4 bases, with 17 bases between them. Germline CDR1 and CDR2: SEHNR and FQNEAQ (reference sequence). The CDR3 is 14 residues long.